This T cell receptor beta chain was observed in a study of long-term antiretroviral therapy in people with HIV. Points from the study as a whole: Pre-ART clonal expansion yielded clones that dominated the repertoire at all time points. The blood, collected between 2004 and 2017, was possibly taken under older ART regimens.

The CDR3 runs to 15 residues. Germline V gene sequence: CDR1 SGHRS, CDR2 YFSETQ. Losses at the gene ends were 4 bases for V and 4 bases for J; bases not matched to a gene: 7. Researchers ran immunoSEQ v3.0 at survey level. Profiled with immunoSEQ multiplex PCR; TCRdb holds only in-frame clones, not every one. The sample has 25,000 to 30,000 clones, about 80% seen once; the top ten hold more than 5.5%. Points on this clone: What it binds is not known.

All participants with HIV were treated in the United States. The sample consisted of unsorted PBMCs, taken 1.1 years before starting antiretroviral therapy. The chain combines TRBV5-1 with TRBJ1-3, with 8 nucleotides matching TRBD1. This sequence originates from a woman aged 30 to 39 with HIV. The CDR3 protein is CASSTGDRSGNTIYF. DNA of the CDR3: TGCGCCAGCAGCACAGGGGACAGGTCAGGAAACACCATATATTTT.